The 10 T cell receptor beta chains below were found in one sample sequenced in a study of blood T cell repertoires in COVID-19. Measured with immunoSEQ multiplex PCR; TCRdb has only the in-frame clones, and not every one. The table shows hundreds of thousands of clones, with approximately 84% occurring only once. The sample consisted of PBMCs or T cells enriched from blood (not recorded which). These receptors originate from a woman between 25 and 40 years old who had recovered from COVID-19.

The rearrangement joins TRBV7-9 to TRBJ1-4; no definite D call. Germline V gene lookup returns CDR1 SEHNR and CDR2 FQNEAQ (reference sequence). This CDR3 contains 16 residues. Trimming took 0 bases from V and 7 from J, leaving 15 bases between them. CDR3 nucleotide sequence: TGTGCCAGCAGCTTAGCGACTGCAGGCGGAGGTGAAAAACTGTTTTTT. It specifies CASSLATAGGGEKLFF.

J is TRBJ2-6 and V is TRBV7-9; 7 bases match TRBD1. V dropped 4 bases and J dropped 2; count of bases not matched to a gene: 8. The CDR3 consists of 17 residues. Germline V CDR1 and CDR2: SEHNR, FQNEAQ (reference sequence). The CDR3: CASSSGQTVPGANVLTF. CDR3 sequence (DNA): TGTGCCAGCAGCTCGGGACAGACCGTTCCTGGGGCCAACGTCCTGACTTTC.

This sequence joins TRBV6-5 and TRBJ2-7; TRBD2 matches 7 bases. This CDR3 has 13 amino acids. Losses at the gene ends were 6 bases for V and 6 bases for J; bases not matched to a gene: 8. Germline CDR1 reads MNHEY; CDR2 reads SVGAGI. In DNA form, the CDR3 reads TGTGCCAGCAGCCCGTCGTCGGGGGGCGAGCAGTACTTC. This sequence encodes CASSPSSGGEQYF.

For the CDR3, the DNA is TGTGCCTGGAGTGGGCAGGGCGGGCCCCAGCATTTT. It codes for CAWSGQGGPQHF. The rearrangement uses TRBV30 and TRBJ1-5; the D gene is possibly TRBD1 (5 bases). The CDR3 consists of 12 residues. CDR1 is GTSNPN, CDR2 SVGIG, per germline (reference sequence). V lost 1 base and J 9 bases, leaving 10 bases between the germline ends.

V gene TRBV10-3 combines with J gene TRBJ2-1; 9 nucleotides line up with TRBD1. Germline CDR1 and CDR2: ENHRY and SYGVKD. V was pared by 6 bases and J by 6 bases, with 6 bases of the junction left unmatched. The CDR3 runs to 14 residues. CDR3 residues: CAISGTGNGNEQFF. The CDR3 DNA follows: TGTGCCATCAGCGGGACAGGGAACGGCAATGAGCAGTTCTTC.

CDR3 in amino acids: CASRMTGGRETQYF. DNA of the CDR3: TGTGCCAGTAGAATGACAGGGGGGAGAGAGACCCAGTACTTC. The chain links TRBV19 to TRBJ2-5, with TRBD1 matching over 9 bases. This CDR3 spans 14 amino acids. V dropped 6 bases and J dropped 4; count of bases not matched to a gene: 6. Germline values: CDR1 LNHDA, CDR2 SQIVND (reference sequence). Based on the CDR3 plus reference TRBV19 and TRBJ2-5, the full variable domain is DGGITQSPKYLFRKEGQNVTLSCEQNLNHDAMYWYRQDPGQGLRLIYYSQIVNDFQKGDIAEGYSVSREKKESFPLTVTSAQKNPTAFYLCASRMTGGRETQYFGPGTRLLVL.

Here the CDR3 reads CASRRAGNQETQYF. The CDR3 coding sequence is TGTGCCAGCCGCAGGGCAGGGAACCAAGAGACCCAGTACTTC. This rearrangement joins TRBV5-4 to TRBJ2-5, with D perhaps matching TRBD1 (5 bases). This CDR3 region has 14 residues. V was pared by 7 bases and J by 0 bases, with 13 bases between. Germline CDR1 and CDR2: SGHNT and YYREEE (reference sequence).

V gene TRBV13 combines with J gene TRBJ1-1, with 7 bases aligning to TRBD1. Germline V CDR1 and CDR2: PRHDT, FYEKMQ (reference sequence). Trimming removed 2 bases from V and 0 bases from J; junction bases left unmatched: 6. The CDR3 runs 16 residues. The CDR3 loop is CASSLTGALMNTEAFF. CDR3 coding DNA: TGTGCCAGCAGCTTAACAGGGGCCCTCATGAACACTGAAGCTTTCTTT.

The CDR3 reads CASSRDRGEGYTF. The CDR3 DNA sequence: TGTGCCAGCAGCCGGGACAGGGGTGAAGGCTACACCTTC. The chain recombines TRBV12-3 or TRBV12-4 with TRBJ1-2; 10 nucleotides align to TRBD1. The CDR3 contains 13 residues. V trimming: 6 bases; J trimming: 8 bases; junction bases outside the gene matches: 6.

The chain is built from TRBV7-2 and TRBJ2-5; 7 bases are a match to TRBD1. V shed 5 bases, J shed 6 bases, and the junction held 9 bases outside the gene matches. This CDR3 is built from 14 residues. From germline, CDR1 is SGHTA and CDR2 FQGNSA. The CDR3 loop is CASSQRQGSQTQYF. The DNA for the CDR3 is TGTGCCAGCAGCCAAAGACAGGGTAGTCAGACCCAGTACTTC.